These T cell receptor beta chains were read from a single sample in a study of cytomegalovirus exposure and HLA in healthy donors. Libraries were prepared by immunoSEQ multiplex PCR; TCRdb keeps only in-frame clonotypes and omits some of them. The sample contains some 190,000 clones, over 60% of which appear only once. Sequencing was done on a sample of PBMCs. The receptors were sampled from a man younger than 35 in good health and CMV-seronegative. Each CDR3 is given with its conserved first and last residue. A D gene is named only where the DNA matches it firmly. For some rows the clone size is stated as once, few or many, or as a class when expanded; others skip it.

j_gene | d_gene | v_gene | abundance | CDR3aa | CDR3nt
TRBJ2-1 | TRBD2 | TRBV4-1 | few | CASSQREGEQFF | TGCGCCAGCAGCCAGAGGGAGGGTGAGCAGTTCTTC
TRBJ2-7 | TRBD1 | TRBV27 | NA | CASRPRGPYEQYF | TGTGCCAGCAGACCGAGGGGGCCCTACGAGCAGTACTTC
TRBJ2-7 | TRBD1 | TRBV28 | NA | CASRSRDREEEQYF | TGTGCCAGCAGGTCGAGGGACAGGGAGGAAGAGCAGTACTTC
TRBJ2-3 | TRBD2 | TRBV5-1 | once | CASSLAGDYTDTQYF | TGCGCCAGCAGCTTGGCCGGGGACTACACAGATACGCAGTATTTT
TRBJ1-2 | NA | TRBV7-9 | NA | CASSPAVVWANYGYTF | TGTGCCAGCAGCCCCGCCGTAGTCTGGGCAAACTATGGCTACACCTTC
TRBJ1-1 | NA | TRBV18 | NA | CASSPAATGSETFF | TGTGCCAGCTCACCCGCGGCTACAGGGTCGGAAACTTTCTTT
TRBJ2-7 | NA | TRBV7-8 | NA | CASSSGSSYEQYF | TGTGCCAGCAGCTCAGGGTCCTCCTACGAGCAGTACTTC
TRBJ1-5 | NA | TRBV30 | NA | CAWTGGYNQPQHF | TGTGCCTGGACGGGGGGATATAATCAGCCCCAGCATTTT
TRBJ1-6 | TRBD1 | TRBV6-1 | NA | CASSEWDRNSPLHF | TGTGCCAGCAGTGAATGGGACAGAAATTCACCCCTCCACTTT
TRBJ2-7 | TRBD1 | TRBV19 | NA | CASSPSRDRASYEQYF | TGTGCCAGTAGCCCGTCCCGGGACAGGGCTTCCTACGAGCAGTACTTC
TRBJ2-1 | NA | TRBV2 | NA | CASTGNEQFF | TGTGCCAGCACCGGGAATGAGCAGTTCTTC
TRBJ1-2 | TRBD1 | TRBV5-5 | NA | CASSQGQVYYGYTF | TGTGCCAGCAGCCAGGGACAGGTTTACTATGGCTACACCTTC
TRBJ2-3 | TRBD2 | TRBV28 | NA | CASSNELGWASGRTLLGPQYF | TGTGCCAGCAGCAACGAGTTGGGGTGGGCTAGCGGGAGGACCCTCCTAGGTCCGCAGTATTTT
TRBJ1-2 | NA | TRBV9 | few | CASSVDPGAGGYTF | TGTGCCAGCAGCGTAGATCCAGGGGCCGGTGGCTACACCTTC
TRBJ2-5 | NA | TRBV5-1 | NA | CASSLAAAGPLGQYF | TGCGCCAGCAGCTTGGCGGCGGCGGGCCCCCTGGGCCAGTACTTC
TRBJ2-2 | TRBD2 | TRBV9 | NA | CASSVGLVGELFF | TGTGCCAGCAGCGTCGGACTAGTCGGGGAGCTGTTTTTT
TRBJ2-3 | NA | TRBV6-6 | NA | CASSYEVTDTQYF | TGTGCCAGCAGTTACGAGGTAACAGATACGCAGTATTTT
TRBJ2-2 | NA | TRBV19 | few | CASSIVVGGTGELFF | TGTGCCAGTAGTATAGTGGTAGGGGGCACCGGGGAGCTGTTTTTT
TRBJ2-5 | NA | TRBV5-6 | NA | CASSGAGRETQYF | TGTGCCAGCAGCGGCGCAGGTCGTGAGACCCAGTACTTC
TRBJ1-2 | NA | TRBV10-3 | NA | CATNEGAGYGYTF | TGTGCCACCAACGAAGGGGCCGGGTATGGCTACACCTTC
TRBJ2-5 | NA | TRBV7-6 | NA | CASSLAARQETQYF | TGTGCCAGCAGCTTAGCGGCCAGGCAAGAGACCCAGTACTTC
TRBJ2-7 | NA | TRBV27 | NA | CASKYEQYF | TGTGCCAGCAAGTACGAGCAGTACTTC
TRBJ2-1 | TRBD1 | TRBV6-1 | NA | CASSPRGLEQFF | TGTGCCAGCAGCCCCAGGGGGTTGGAGCAGTTCTTC
TRBJ1-2 | NA | TRBV14 | NA | CASSLDPLSRGGYGYTF | TGTGCCAGCAGCCTTGACCCTCTCAGCAGGGGCGGCTATGGCTACACCTTC
TRBJ2-2 | NA | TRBV7-9 | NA | CASSLGRNTGELFF | TGTGCCAGCAGCTTAGGCAGGAACACCGGGGAGCTGTTTTTT
TRBJ1-2 | NA | TRBV2 | NA | CASSEWGLQDYGYTF | TGTGCCAGCAGTGAATGGGGGCTCCAGGACTATGGCTACACCTTC
TRBJ2-2 | NA | TRBV7-3 | NA | CASSVVTGELFF | TGTGCCAGCAGCGTAGTCACCGGGGAGCTGTTTTTT
TRBJ1-4 | NA | TRBV19 | NA | CASKIGGTNEKLFF | TGTGCCAGTAAGATAGGGGGAACTAATGAAAAACTGTTTTTT